The rows below give T cell receptor beta chains drawn from one sample of a study of T cell changes during pregnancy in multiple sclerosis. Clones were sequenced by immunoSEQ multiplex PCR, and TCRdb holds only the in-frame ones, with some missing. The sample shows fewer than 90,000 clones, about 93% of them seen only once. The sample was peripheral blood, taken in the first trimester of pregnancy. The receptor source for this set is a female donor with multiple sclerosis, enrolled in a pregnancy study. The CDR3 runs from the conserved cysteine through the conserved F or W. Fields, in order: D gene, V gene, J gene, CDR3 protein. D genes are given only for firm matches.

-	TRBV12-5	TRBJ1-2	CASGSREGYTF
-	TRBV5-1	TRBJ1-1	CASSSREWGNTEAFF
-	TRBV5-6	TRBJ2-7	CASSLWPEDEQYF
-	TRBV5-1	TRBJ2-7	CASSLEGTTPEQYF
TRBD1	TRBV19	TRBJ2-7	CATAHTDRASYEQYF
-	TRBV2	TRBJ2-2	CASTEVRSGELFF
-	TRBV7-9	TRBJ2-7	CASRKGSSYEQYF
-	TRBV7-8	TRBJ2-7	CASSLRWEQYF
-	TRBV7-2	TRBJ1-1	CASSFSPWRGRTEAFF
TRBD1	TRBV13	TRBJ2-7	CASTGTGEYEQYF
-	TRBV2	TRBJ2-2	CASSGTPRVLAGELFF
-	TRBV7-6	TRBJ2-4	CASSLAREGVSGENIQYF
-	TRBV6-6	TRBJ1-2	CASSYSRQSNYGYTF
-	TRBV27	TRBJ2-7	CASSLSGDSYEQYF
-	TRBV6-6	TRBJ1-2	CASSYSTVNYGYTF
TRBD1	TRBV18	TRBJ2-1	CASSRPGQGEQFF
-	TRBV5-1	TRBJ1-6	CASSIGQLSSYNSPLHF
-	TRBV9	TRBJ2-7	CASSDGSSYEQYF
-	TRBV30	TRBJ1-5	CAWSVQENQPQHF
TRBD1	TRBV6-1	TRBJ1-5	CASSEGTGGNQPQHF
-	TRBV5-1	TRBJ2-1	CASSLAGLLYNEQFF
-	TRBV28	TRBJ2-4	CASSMRSKNIQYF
TRBD2	TRBV4-3	TRBJ2-1	CASSQDSGLSYNEQFF
TRBD1	TRBV6-5	TRBJ1-5	CASSLTGVRQPQHF
-	TRBV7-6	TRBJ1-2	CASSLDAGSGYGYTF
-	TRBV14	TRBJ1-1	CASSLQGYNTEAFF
TRBD1	TRBV2	TRBJ2-7	CASSVPKKGQLRISPYEQYF
-	TRBV10-1	TRBJ2-6	CASSPSGSGANVLTF
TRBD2	TRBV4-1	TRBJ2-7	CASSLLAGGTYEQYF
-	TRBV5-1	TRBJ2-5	CASRSLAGETQYF
TRBD1	TRBV30	TRBJ2-7	CAWSGDRGSYEQYF
TRBD1	TRBV4-3	TRBJ2-4	CASSQASWDSKNIQYF
-	TRBV19	TRBJ1-3	CASSIAGNSGNTIYF
TRBD2	TRBV6-1	TRBJ2-1	CASSDLAGDNEQFF
TRBD1	TRBV6-5	TRBJ2-5	CASSPQGVGETQYF
-	TRBV2	TRBJ1-5	CASTKGWGRDQPQHF
-	TRBV13	TRBJ2-7	CASSLADRSYEQYF
TRBD1	TRBV14	TRBJ2-5	CASSQPRQGRSRETQYF
TRBD1	TRBV18	TRBJ1-5	CASSRDSSNQPQHF
-	TRBV28	TRBJ2-5	CASSFLGRDQETQYF
TRBD2	TRBV6-5	TRBJ2-5	CATETSGRAISHF
-	TRBV19	TRBJ1-2	CASSIRVQVGYTF
TRBD2	TRBV19	TRBJ2-3	CASSRRTSGRADTQYF
-	TRBV2	TRBJ2-7	CASSPRRLVTHEQYF
TRBD1	TRBV5-1	TRBJ1-4	CASSIKGAGEKLFF
TRBD1	TRBV7-9	TRBJ2-7	CASSLVSGTEKDEQYF
TRBD2	TRBV5-1	TRBJ2-2	CASSLYSSGGHANTGELFF
TRBD2	TRBV5-8	TRBJ2-2	CASSPRTSAMNTGELFF
-	TRBV5-1	TRBJ1-1	CASSLELGVEAEAFF
-	TRBV2	TRBJ2-5	CATQGLSETQYF
-	TRBV6-4	TRBJ1-1	CASSDSQNTEAFF
TRBD2	TRBV5-6	TRBJ2-7	CASSSGLAREQYF
-	TRBV15	TRBJ2-5	CATSSVGGQETPYF
-	TRBV4-2	TRBJ2-7	CASSQAAEPSYEQYF
TRBD2	TRBV27	TRBJ2-2	CASSLSLAGANGGELFF
TRBD2	TRBV13	TRBJ2-4	CASSLRPGTSGRAWSF
TRBD1	TRBV30	TRBJ2-2	CACDRGFSTGELFF
TRBD1	TRBV5-4	TRBJ2-5	CASSLYGTGQETQYF
TRBD1	TRBV27	TRBJ1-1	CASRQGRNTEAFF
-	TRBV5-1	TRBJ2-7	CASSWGLTLYEQYF